This T cell receptor beta chain was captured in a study of blood T cell repertoires in COVID-19 (dated by TCRdb to about 2020). Regarding the study in general: Collaborator samples came from the United States, Italy and Spain and covered acute and convalescent phases of COVID-19. The material from the prospective study consisted of cDNA or gDNA derived from T cells, B-cell-depleted T cells, or PBMCs. Deeply sampled blood TCRbeta repertoires from subjects exposed to, actively infected with, or recovered from COVID-19 were included in the dataset. A freely available public database, intended as a resource for researchers studying the immune response to SARS-CoV-2, is where the repertoires were released. Samples came from the ongoing ImmuneRACE study (first 160 participants) plus 1,254 subjects from 6 global collaborators. A de-identified subject ID, COVID-19 status, age in years and sex were almost always included in the sample metadata. Where available, HLA class I and class II types were obtained from metadata supplied by the sample provider rather than from assay-based typing.

The collaborating institutions used their own protocols to collect whole blood in K2EDTA tubes. For TCRbeta analysis, collaborator samples were shipped as frozen whole blood, as isolated PBMCs, or as DNA extracted from either sample type. In the case of this clone: It lacks a known antigen. No much larger clone is present one base from it, and per-base qualities are unavailable.

The germline V gene (reference sequence) specifies LNHDA as CDR1 and SQIVND as CDR2. Taken from cysteine to phenylalanine, the CDR3 has 12 residues. The sequence is cut down to CDR3 DNA, 36 bases in frame from base 1. Cut back by 7 bases and 7 bases, the V and J ends lie 10 bases apart. Results the study describes overall, beyond this receptor: How much clinical and demographic metadata was included differed by source and by participant, and the metadata was provided uncurated.

TCRbeta CDR3 regions were amplified from genomic DNA using the immunoSEQ Assay, a bias-controlled multiplex PCR. From the authors' description of their analysis: Nucleated cell counts per sample were estimated from amplification of reference gene primers within the assay. To quantify the absolute abundance of each unique TCRbeta CDR3 rearrangement, sequence reads were collapsed and filtered. For each sample, productive Simpson clonality was calculated as the square root of Simpson's diversity index across productive rearrangements. TCRdb stores this immuneACCESS table with in-frame sequences only. Part of the clones is absent; in the studies checked, under half of the shortfall reflects unresolved V genes, and no reason is known for the rest. That table supplies the V and J calls and clone size; D and trimming were determined from the DNA. In all, the sample holds roughly 90,000 clones, and over 80% of those were seen once. 30% to 35% of the sample is taken by the ten largest.

This TCR derives from an elderly woman with active or convalescent COVID-19. Sequences were obtained from peripheral blood. This chain is built from TRBV19 and TRBJ2-2; the D segment could be TRBD2, given 5 matching bases. The DNA sequence is TGTGCCAGTACCATCGGGGTCGGGGAGCTGTTTTTT. This translates into CASTIGVGELFF.